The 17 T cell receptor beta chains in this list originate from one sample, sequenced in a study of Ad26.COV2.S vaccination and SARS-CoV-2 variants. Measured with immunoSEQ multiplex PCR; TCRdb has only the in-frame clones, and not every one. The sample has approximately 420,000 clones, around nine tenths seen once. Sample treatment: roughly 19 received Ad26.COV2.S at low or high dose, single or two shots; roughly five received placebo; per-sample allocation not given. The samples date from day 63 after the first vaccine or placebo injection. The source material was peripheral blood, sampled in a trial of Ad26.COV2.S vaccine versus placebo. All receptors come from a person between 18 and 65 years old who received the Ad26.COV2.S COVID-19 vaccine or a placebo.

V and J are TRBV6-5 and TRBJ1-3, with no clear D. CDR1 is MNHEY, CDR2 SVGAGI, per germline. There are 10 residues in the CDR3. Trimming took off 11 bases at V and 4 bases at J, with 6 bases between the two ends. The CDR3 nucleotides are TGTGCCTCGGCGGGAAACACCATATATTTT. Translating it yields CASAGNTIYF.

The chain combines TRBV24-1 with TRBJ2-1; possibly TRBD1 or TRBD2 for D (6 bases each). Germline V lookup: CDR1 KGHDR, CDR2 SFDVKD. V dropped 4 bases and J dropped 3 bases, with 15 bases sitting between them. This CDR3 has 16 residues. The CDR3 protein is CATSESGGLNYNEQFF. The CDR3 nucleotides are TGTGCCACCAGTGAATCTGGGGGGCTCAACTACAATGAGCAGTTCTTC.

The CDR3 bases are TGTGCCACCAGTGATATTATAGCGGGGTTAGCCACAGATACGCAGTATTTT. Encoded protein: CATSDIIAGLATDTQYF. V and J are TRBV24-1 and TRBJ2-3; 8 nucleotides align to TRBD2. Unmatched junction bases numbered 9, after V lost 3 bases and J lost 2 bases. Germline V gene lookup returns CDR1 KGHDR and CDR2 SFDVKD. There are 17 residues in the CDR3.

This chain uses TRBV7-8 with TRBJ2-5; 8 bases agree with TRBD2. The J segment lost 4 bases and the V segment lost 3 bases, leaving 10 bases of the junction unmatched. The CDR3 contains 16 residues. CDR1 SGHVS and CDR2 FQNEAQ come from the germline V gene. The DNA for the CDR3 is TGTGCCAGCAGCTTCGGCTTTACGGGGGGGGTAGAGACCCAGTACTTC. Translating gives CASSFGFTGGVETQYF. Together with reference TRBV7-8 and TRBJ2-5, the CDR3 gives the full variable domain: GAGVSQSPRYKVAKRGQDVALRCDPISGHVSLFWYQQALGQGPEFLTYFQNEAQLDKSGLPSDRFFAERPEGSVSTLKIQRTQQEDSAVYLCASSFGFTGGVETQYFGPGTRLLVL.

The CDR3 region has the DNA TGTGCCAGCAGCCTACAGGGGGCTTTTGAAAAACTGTTTTTT. As protein: CASSLQGAFEKLFF. V and J are TRBV7-9 and TRBJ1-4; TRBD1 matches at 9 bases. Trimming cost V 5 bases and J 7 bases; bases outside gene matches: 5. Per the germline V gene, CDR1 is SEHNR and CDR2 is FQNEAQ (reference sequence). The CDR3 sequence is 14 residues long. Full variable domain (remainder filled in from reference TRBV7-9 and TRBJ1-4): DTGVSQNPRHKITKRGQNVTFRCDPISEHNRLYWYRQTLGQGPEFLTYFQNEAQLEKSRLLSDRFSAERPKGSFSTLEIQRTEQGDSAMYLCASSLQGAFEKLFFGSGTQLSVL.

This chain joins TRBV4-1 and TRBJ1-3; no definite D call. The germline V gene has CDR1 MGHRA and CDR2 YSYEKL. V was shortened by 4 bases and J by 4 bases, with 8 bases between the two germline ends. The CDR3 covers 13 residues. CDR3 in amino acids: CASSLLSGNTIYF. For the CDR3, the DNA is TGCGCCAGCAGCCTCTTATCAGGAAACACCATATATTTT.

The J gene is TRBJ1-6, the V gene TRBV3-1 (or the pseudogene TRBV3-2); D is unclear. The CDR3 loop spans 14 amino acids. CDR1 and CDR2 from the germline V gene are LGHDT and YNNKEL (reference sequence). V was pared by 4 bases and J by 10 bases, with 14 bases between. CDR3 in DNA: TGTGCCAGCAGCCTATGGACGGACGGGTCACCCCTCCACTTT. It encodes CASSLWTDGSPLHF.

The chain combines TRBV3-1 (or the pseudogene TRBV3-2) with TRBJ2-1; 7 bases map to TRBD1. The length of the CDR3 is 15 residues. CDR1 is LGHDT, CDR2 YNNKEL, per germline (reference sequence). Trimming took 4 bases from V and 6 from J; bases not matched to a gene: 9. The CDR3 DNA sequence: TGTGCCAGCAGCCGAACTTCAGGGGGACCCAATGAGCAGTTCTTC. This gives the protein CASSRTSGGPNEQFF.

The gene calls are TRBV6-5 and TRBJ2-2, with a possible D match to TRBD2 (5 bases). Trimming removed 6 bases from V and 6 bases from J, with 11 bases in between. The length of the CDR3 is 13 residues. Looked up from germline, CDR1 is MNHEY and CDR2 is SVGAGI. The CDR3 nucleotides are TGTGCCAGCAGGTATACTAGATCCGGGGAGCTGTTTTTT. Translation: CASRYTRSGELFF.

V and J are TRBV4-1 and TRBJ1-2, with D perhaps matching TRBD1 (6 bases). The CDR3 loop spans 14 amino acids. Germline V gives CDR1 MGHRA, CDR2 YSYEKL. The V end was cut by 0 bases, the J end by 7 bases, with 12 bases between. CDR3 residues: CASSQDPRGGGYTF. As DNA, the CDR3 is TGCGCCAGCAGCCAAGATCCCAGGGGTGGTGGCTACACCTTC.

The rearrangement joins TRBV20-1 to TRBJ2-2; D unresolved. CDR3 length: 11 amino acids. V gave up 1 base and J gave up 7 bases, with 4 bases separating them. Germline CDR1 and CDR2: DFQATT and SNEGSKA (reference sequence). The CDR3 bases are TGCAGTGCTAGAGCCCTCGGGGAGCTGTTTTTT. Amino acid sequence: CSARALGELFF.

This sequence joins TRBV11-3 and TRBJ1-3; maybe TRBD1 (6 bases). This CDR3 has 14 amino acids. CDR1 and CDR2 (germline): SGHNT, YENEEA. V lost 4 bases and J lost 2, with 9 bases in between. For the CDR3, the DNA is TGTGCCAGCAGCTCCGGGACACCTGGAAACACCATATATTTT. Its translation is CASSSGTPGNTIYF.

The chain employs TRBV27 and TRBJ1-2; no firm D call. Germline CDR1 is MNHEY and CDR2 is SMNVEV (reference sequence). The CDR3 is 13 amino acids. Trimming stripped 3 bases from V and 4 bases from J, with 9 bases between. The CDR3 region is CASSLSRSYGYTF. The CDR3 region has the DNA TGTGCCAGCAGTTTGTCGCGAAGCTATGGCTACACCTTC.

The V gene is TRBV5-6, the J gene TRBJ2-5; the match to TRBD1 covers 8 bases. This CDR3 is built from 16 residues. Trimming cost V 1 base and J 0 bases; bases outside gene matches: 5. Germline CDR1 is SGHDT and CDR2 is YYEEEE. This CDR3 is CASSLKRQGYQETQYF. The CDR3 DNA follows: TGTGCCAGCAGCTTGAAGAGACAGGGGTACCAAGAGACCCAGTACTTC.

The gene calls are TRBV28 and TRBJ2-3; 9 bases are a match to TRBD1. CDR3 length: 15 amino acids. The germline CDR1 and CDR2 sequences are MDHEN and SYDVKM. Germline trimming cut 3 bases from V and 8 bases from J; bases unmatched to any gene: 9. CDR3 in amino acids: CASSFPGQGSPTQYF. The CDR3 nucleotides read TGTGCCAGCAGTTTCCCGGGACAGGGCTCTCCTACGCAGTATTTT.

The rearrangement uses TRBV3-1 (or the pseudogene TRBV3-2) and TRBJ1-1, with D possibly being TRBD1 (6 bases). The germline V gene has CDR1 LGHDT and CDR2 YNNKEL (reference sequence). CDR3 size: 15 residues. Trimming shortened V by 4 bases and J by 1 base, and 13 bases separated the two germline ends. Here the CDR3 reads CASSLQGRENTEAFF. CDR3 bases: TGTGCCAGCAGCCTACAGGGAAGGGAGAACACTGAAGCTTTCTTT.

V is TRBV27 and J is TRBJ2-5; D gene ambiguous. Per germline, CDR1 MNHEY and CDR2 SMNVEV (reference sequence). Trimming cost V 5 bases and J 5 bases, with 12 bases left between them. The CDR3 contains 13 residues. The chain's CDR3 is CASSRTGGETQYF. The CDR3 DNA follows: TGTGCCAGCAGTCGAACGGGTGGGGAGACCCAGTACTTC.